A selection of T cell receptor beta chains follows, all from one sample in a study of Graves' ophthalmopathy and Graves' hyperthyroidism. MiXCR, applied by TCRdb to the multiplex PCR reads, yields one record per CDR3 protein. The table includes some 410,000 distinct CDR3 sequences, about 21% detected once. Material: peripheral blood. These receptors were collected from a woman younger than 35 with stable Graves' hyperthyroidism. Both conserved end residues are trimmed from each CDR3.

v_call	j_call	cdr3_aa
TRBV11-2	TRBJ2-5	ASSLVGLQETQY
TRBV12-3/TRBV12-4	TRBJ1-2	ASSSTDNPVNYGYT
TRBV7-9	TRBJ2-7	ASSFGQGRYEQY
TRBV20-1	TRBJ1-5	SARRAENQPQH
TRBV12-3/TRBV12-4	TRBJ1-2	ASSYGTGAGGYT
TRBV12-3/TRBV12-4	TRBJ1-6	ASSLVGQLNSPLH
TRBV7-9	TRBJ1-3	ASSPTGGNTIY
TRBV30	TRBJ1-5	AWSEGQHQPQH
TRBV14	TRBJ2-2	ASSPTSGVTGELF
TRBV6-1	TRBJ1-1	ASGTRSTEAF
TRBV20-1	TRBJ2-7	SARPGLGYEQY
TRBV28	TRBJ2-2	ASSFGRNTGELC
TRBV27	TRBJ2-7	ASSRGHEQY
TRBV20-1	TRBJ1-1	SAKGRRTTEAF
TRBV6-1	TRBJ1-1	ASREAWGVMNTEAF
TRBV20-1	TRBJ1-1	SAKQGVGETEAF
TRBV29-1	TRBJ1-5	SVGEGGQPQH
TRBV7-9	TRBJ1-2	ASTHPRTVLDGYT